These 24 T cell receptor beta chains were sequenced from one sample in a study of blood T cell repertoires in COVID-19. Method: immunoSEQ multiplex PCR; TCRdb's copy keeps in-frame clones and lacks some. Of around 250,000 clones in the sample, approximately 80% were seen once. The sequenced sample was peripheral blood. These receptors were taken from a man in his thirties or forties who had recovered from COVID-19.

The chain employs TRBV4-2 and TRBJ2-1; TRBD1 matches at 9 bases. The CDR3 is 14 amino acids. CDR1 is LGHNA and CDR2 is YNFKEQ in the germline V gene. V dropped 4 bases and J dropped 4; count of bases not matched to a gene: 2. The CDR3 reads CASSPGQGYNEQFF. DNA for the CDR3: TGTGCCAGCAGCCCGGGACAGGGATACAATGAGCAGTTCTTC.

The chain couples TRBV7-9 to TRBJ1-1; D uncertain. CDR3 length: 12 residues. Per the germline V gene, CDR1 is SEHNR and CDR2 is FQNEAQ (reference sequence). V lost 2 bases to trimming and J lost 10 bases, with 11 bases between them. CDR3 bases: TGTGCCAGCAGCTTAACCCCCGGGAGAGCTTTCTTT. It specifies CASSLTPGRAFF. Looking up the rest from reference TRBV7-9 and TRBJ1-1 gives the full variable domain: DTGVSQNPRHKITKRGQNVTFRCDPISEHNRLYWYRQTLGQGPEFLTYFQNEAQLEKSRLLSDRFSAERPKGSFSTLEIQRTEQGDSAMYLCASSLTPGRAFFGQGTRLTVV.

The V and J genes are TRBV19 and TRBJ2-5; D is possibly TRBD2 (6 bases). The CDR3 has 13 amino acids. CDR1 and CDR2 from the germline V gene are LNHDA and SQIVND (reference sequence). The ends were cut back, 1 base at V and 3 bases at J, with 6 bases in the middle. The chain's CDR3 is CASSIGLEETQYF. As DNA, the CDR3 is TGTGCCAGTAGTATAGGACTAGAAGAGACCCAGTACTTC.

The chain has TRBV6-5 and TRBJ2-1; 7 bases map to TRBD2. CDR1 is MNHEY, CDR2 SVGAGI, per germline. The CDR3 covers 14 residues. V lost 3 bases and J lost 6; bases outside the gene matches: 5. For the CDR3, the DNA is TGTGCCAGCAGTTATCGGGGGGTAGGCAATGAGCAGTTCTTC. The encoded protein is CASSYRGVGNEQFF.

The gene calls are TRBV5-5 and TRBJ2-5; a possible D gene is TRBD2 (5 bases). Germline CDR1 is SGHKS and CDR2 is YYEKEE (reference sequence). The CDR3 length is 17 residues. Trimming took 3 bases from V and 5 from J, leaving 23 bases between them. In DNA form, the CDR3 reads TGTGCCAGCAGCTACCAAGCAGTAGCGAGGGCAGTGGAGACCCAGTACTTC. Translation: CASSYQAVARAVETQYF.

This clone has a single count. The chain uses TRBV19 and TRBJ2-2, with 11 bases matching TRBD1. CDR3 length equals 17 residues. Trimming took 5 bases from V and 6 from J; bases not matched to a gene: 11. Germline lookup yields CDR1 LNHDA and CDR2 SQIVND (reference sequence). The CDR3 DNA is TGTGCCAGTAGTCTAAGGACAGGGGGCACTTTGGCCGGGGAGCTGTTTTTT. Translation gives CASSLRTGGTLAGELFF.

The chain recombines TRBV27 with TRBJ1-2; 7 bases agree with TRBD1. The junction had 8 bases not matched to a gene; V was cut back by 4 bases and J by 3 bases. Germline V gene sequence: CDR1 MNHEY, CDR2 SMNVEV (reference sequence). This CDR3 has 15 amino acids. The DNA of the CDR3 is TGTGCCAGCAGTTCGTGGACAGGAAGACACTATGGCTACACCTTC. Translated: CASSSWTGRHYGYTF.

The V gene is TRBV29-1, the J gene TRBJ2-7, with D possibly TRBD2 on 6 matching bases. Germline assignment: CDR1 SQVTM and CDR2 ANQGSEA. CDR3 length: 12 residues. Trimming removed 4 bases from V and 7 bases from J, with 14 bases in between. The CDR3 sequence is CSVVRTAGEQYF. The CDR3 DNA is TGCAGCGTTGTCCGGACCGCGGGAGAGCAGTACTTC.

V gene TRBV9 combines with J gene TRBJ1-1; D may be TRBD1 (5 bases). The CDR3 has 13 amino acids. In germline, CDR1 is SGDLS, CDR2 YYNGEE. V was pared by 3 bases and J by 6 bases, with 12 bases between. The CDR3 is CASSGERGPEAFF. For the CDR3, the DNA is TGTGCCAGCAGCGGTGAAAGGGGTCCTGAAGCTTTCTTT. The entire variable domain, with the rest obtained from reference TRBV9 and TRBJ1-1, is as follows: DSGVTQTPKHLITATGQRVTLRCSPRSGDLSVYWYQQSLDQGLQFLIQYYNGEERAKGNILERFSAQQFPDLHSELNLSSLELGDSALYFCASSGERGPEAFFGQGTRLTVV.

V usage is TRBV6-4 and J usage is TRBJ2-2; TRBD1 might be the D (5 bases). Germline V gives CDR1 MRHNA, CDR2 SNTAGT. The ends were cut back, 2 bases at V and 5 bases at J, with 12 bases in the middle. The CDR3 extends over 15 amino acids. The CDR3 loop is CASSDTAAGTGELFF. CDR3 coding DNA: TGTGCCAGCAGTGACACGGCAGCAGGGACCGGGGAGCTGTTTTTT.

In its sample, this clone was seen a few times. The genes are TRBV2 and TRBJ2-4; 11 nucleotides agree with TRBD1. The CDR3 contains 18 residues. CDR1 is SNHLY, CDR2 FYNNEI, per germline. With V trimmed by 7 bases and J by 1 base, 12 bases remained unmatched. The CDR3 protein is CASITGTGGSAAKNIQYF. CDR3 nucleotides: TGTGCCAGCATCACCGGGACAGGGGGGAGCGCGGCCAAAAACATTCAGTACTTC.

V gene TRBV6-1 combines with J gene TRBJ2-5; 14 bases are a match to TRBD2. This CDR3 has 15 residues. With 3 bases clipped from V and 5 bases from J, the junction kept 2 bases outside the gene matches. Germline CDR1 MNHNS, CDR2 SASEGT. In DNA form, the CDR3 reads TGTGCCAGCAGTGAGACTAGCGGGGGGGCGGAGACCCAGTACTTC. It is translated as CASSETSGGAETQYF.

The chain is built from TRBV10-1 and TRBJ1-2; 7 positions match TRBD1. Germline assignment: CDR1 WNHNN and CDR2 SYGVQD (reference sequence). The J segment lost 3 bases and the V segment lost 7 bases, leaving 8 bases of the junction unmatched. The CDR3 extends over 14 amino acids. The CDR3 sequence is CASNRGPDDYGYTF. CDR3 DNA: TGCGCCAGCAACAGGGGCCCGGACGACTATGGCTACACCTTC.

The chain couples TRBV18 to TRBJ1-3, with D hard to call. The CDR3 length is 15 residues. The ends were cut back, 3 bases at V and 4 bases at J, with 13 bases in the middle. The germline CDR1 and CDR2 sequences are KGHSH and LQKENI. This CDR3 is CASSPVGSQGNTIYF. The CDR3 DNA sequence: TGTGCCAGCTCACCGGTGGGCAGTCAAGGAAACACCATATATTTT.

This chain uses TRBV7-2 with TRBJ2-2; maybe TRBD1 (5 bases). V lost 0 bases to trimming and J lost 4 bases, with 9 bases between them. The CDR3 has 15 amino acids. From germline, CDR1 is SGHTA and CDR2 FQGNSA. CDR3 coding DNA: TGTGCCAGCAGCTTAGCGGACACGCCCACCGGGGAGCTGTTTTTT. Protein: CASSLADTPTGELFF.

The chain is built from TRBV5-6 and TRBJ1-3; D not resolved. The V end was cut by 5 bases, the J end by 0 bases, with 12 bases between. Germline CDR1 SGHDT, CDR2 YYEEEE. This CDR3 has 15 residues. The DNA for the CDR3 is TGTGCCAGCAGGTATTGGGAGATCTCTGGAAACACCATATATTTT. Its protein product is CASRYWEISGNTIYF.

CDR3 nucleotides: TGTGCCAGCAGCGGTAGCGGGGACAATGAGCAGTTCTTC. Its translation is CASSGSGDNEQFF. The rearrangement links TRBV7-9 to TRBJ2-1, with TRBD2 identical over 8 bases. With V trimmed by 5 bases and J by 5 bases, 2 bases remained unmatched. The CDR3 has 13 amino acids. CDR1 and CDR2 from the germline V gene are SEHNR and FQNEAQ (reference sequence).

J is TRBJ2-7 and V is TRBV5-1; D unresolved. The CDR3 runs 14 residues. Germline V gene lookup returns CDR1 SGHRS and CDR2 YFSETQ. V was shortened by 5 bases and J by 5 bases, with 17 bases between the two germline ends. The DNA of the CDR3 is TGCGCCAGCAGGAAGGCTGACTTTGAGGACGAGCAGTACTTC. This translates into CASRKADFEDEQYF.

V usage is TRBV12-1 and J usage is TRBJ2-1; the table names TRBD2, a call not compared with the DNA. TRBV12-1 is a documented pseudogene. CDR3 length: 17 residues. Here the CDR3 DNA reads TGTGCCAGCAGCTTTTGTCTTTGGCAGGGAGGTTACAATGAGCAGTTCTTC. Translation: CASSFCLWQGGYNEQFF.

The sample holds a few counts of this clone. A read error may produce the germline difference seen at one junction end. The chain recombines TRBV11-2 with TRBJ2-7; 8 nucleotides match TRBD1. The germline V gene encodes CDR1 SGHAT and CDR2 FQNNGV. The CDR3 spans 17 residues. The CDR3 DNA sequence: TGTGCCAGCAGCCTAGATATATTCGGACAGGGTGGATCCGAGCAGTACTTC. It is translated as CASSLDIFGQGGSEQYF.

This sequence joins TRBV19 and TRBJ2-5, with 7 nucleotides matching TRBD1. CDR3 size: 14 residues. The germline CDR1 and CDR2 sequences are LNHDA and SQIVND (reference sequence). Losses at the gene ends were 8 bases for V and 4 bases for J; bases not matched to a gene: 10. CDR3 region: CASAATGVGETQYF. CDR3 DNA: TGTGCCAGTGCCGCCACAGGGGTAGGAGAGACCCAGTACTTC.

The rearrangement joins TRBV10-3 to TRBJ2-5; 9 nucleotides match TRBD2. Germline V lookup: CDR1 ENHRY, CDR2 SYGVKD. The CDR3 length is 16 residues. Trimming at V came to 2 bases and at J to 2 bases, leaving 6 bases not matched to a gene. The CDR3: CAISEVPAGGQETQYF. The CDR3 DNA reads as TGTGCCATCAGTGAGGTTCCAGCGGGGGGTCAAGAGACCCAGTACTTC.

This chain uses TRBV5-6 with TRBJ1-2; 8 nucleotides match TRBD1. After removal of 9 bases from V and 3 bases from J, the junction contained 13 bases not matched to a gene. The CDR3 covers 15 residues. Germline V lookup: CDR1 SGHDT, CDR2 YYEEEE. As DNA, the CDR3 is TGTGCCACCACTAACACCGGGACAGGCTACTATGGCTACACCTTC. It is translated as CATTNTGTGYYGYTF.

V is TRBV11-1 and J is TRBJ2-3; D may be TRBD1 (6 bases). Germline-derived CDR1 and CDR2 are SGHAT and FQDESV (reference sequence). The CDR3 sequence is 13 residues long. Trimming pared 5 bases from V and 6 bases from J, leaving 12 bases between. The CDR3 spells CASSIGGRDTQYF. The CDR3 DNA sequence: TGTGCCAGCAGCATTGGGGGCCGGGATACGCAGTATTTT.